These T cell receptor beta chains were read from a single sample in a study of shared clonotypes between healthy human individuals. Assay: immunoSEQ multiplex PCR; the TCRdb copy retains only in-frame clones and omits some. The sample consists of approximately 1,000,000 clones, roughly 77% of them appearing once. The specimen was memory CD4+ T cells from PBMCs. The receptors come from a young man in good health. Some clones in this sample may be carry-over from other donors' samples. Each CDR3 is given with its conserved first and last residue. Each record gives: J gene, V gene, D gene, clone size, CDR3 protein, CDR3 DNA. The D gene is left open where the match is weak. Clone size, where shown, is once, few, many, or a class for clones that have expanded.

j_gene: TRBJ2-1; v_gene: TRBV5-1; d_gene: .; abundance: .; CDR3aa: CASSLEGIYNEQFF; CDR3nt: TGCGCCAGCAGCTTGGAAGGGATCTACAATGAGCAGTTCTTC
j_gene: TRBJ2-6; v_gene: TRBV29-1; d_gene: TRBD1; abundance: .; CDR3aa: CSVEGGQSSGANVLTF; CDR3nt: TGCAGCGTTGAAGGGGGACAGTCCTCTGGGGCCAACGTCCTGACTTTC
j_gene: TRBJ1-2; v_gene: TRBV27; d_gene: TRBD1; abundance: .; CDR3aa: CASSRQGRYGYTF; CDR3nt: TGTGCCAGCAGTAGACAGGGGAGGTATGGCTACACCTTC
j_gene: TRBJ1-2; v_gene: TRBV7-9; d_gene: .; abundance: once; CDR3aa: CASSLGSEGNYGYTF; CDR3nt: TGTGCCAGCAGCTTAGGGTCCGAGGGTAACTATGGCTACACCTTC
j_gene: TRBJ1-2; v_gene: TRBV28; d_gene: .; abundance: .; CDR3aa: CATAAIYGYTF; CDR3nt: TGTGCCACGGCAGCGATCTATGGCTACACCTTC
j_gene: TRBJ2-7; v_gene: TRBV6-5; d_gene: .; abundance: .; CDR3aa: CASTPGFLDEQYF; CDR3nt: TGTGCCAGCACCCCGGGATTCTTAGACGAGCAGTACTTC
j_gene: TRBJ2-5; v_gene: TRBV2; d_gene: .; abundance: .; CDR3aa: CASTPVVAGPAAQYF; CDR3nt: TGTGCCAGCACCCCGGTTGTTGCGGGCCCGGCGGCCCAGTACTTC
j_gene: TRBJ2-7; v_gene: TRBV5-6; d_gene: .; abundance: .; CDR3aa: CASSQLVYNYEQYF; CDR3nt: TGTGCCAGCAGCCAACTGGTATACAACTACGAGCAGTACTTC
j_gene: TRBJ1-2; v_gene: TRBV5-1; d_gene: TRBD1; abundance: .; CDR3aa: CASSLGTGDLYGYTF; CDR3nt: TGCGCCAGCAGCTTAGGGACAGGGGACCTATATGGCTACACCTTC
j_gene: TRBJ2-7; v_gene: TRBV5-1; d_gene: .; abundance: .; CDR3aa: CASSFEGAQKVYEQYF; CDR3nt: TGCGCCAGCAGCTTCGAGGGAGCGCAGAAAGTCTACGAGCAGTACTTC
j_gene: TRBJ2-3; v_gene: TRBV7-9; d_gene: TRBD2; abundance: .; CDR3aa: CASSSAGASETQYF; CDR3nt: TGTGCCAGCAGCTCGGCGGGAGCGTCGGAGACGCAGTATTTT
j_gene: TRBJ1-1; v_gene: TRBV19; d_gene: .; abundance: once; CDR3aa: CASSRVRDTEAFF; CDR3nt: TGTGCCAGTAGTAGGGTTAGGGACACTGAAGCTTTCTTT
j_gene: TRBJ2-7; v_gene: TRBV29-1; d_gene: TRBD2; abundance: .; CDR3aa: CSVRAGGSYEQYF; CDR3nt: TGCAGCGTTAGAGCGGGAGGGTCCTACGAGCAGTACTTC
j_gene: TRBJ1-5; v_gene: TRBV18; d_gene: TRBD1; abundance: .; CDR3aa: CASSPGQGATQPQHF; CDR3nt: TGTGCCAGCTCACCAGGTCAGGGGGCCACTCAGCCCCAGCATTTT
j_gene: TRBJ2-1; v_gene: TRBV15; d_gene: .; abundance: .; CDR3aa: CATSRDRYRPGGGDNEQFF; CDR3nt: TGTGCCACCAGCAGAGATCGGTATAGGCCCGGTGGCGGGGACAATGAGCAGTTCTTC
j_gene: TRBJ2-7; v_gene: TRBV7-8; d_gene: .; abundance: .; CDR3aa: CASSLDRNYEQYF; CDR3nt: TGTGCCAGCAGCTTGGACAGAAACTACGAGCAGTACTTC
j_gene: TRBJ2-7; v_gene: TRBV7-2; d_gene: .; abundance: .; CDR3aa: CSSSAGWAEQYF; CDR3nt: TGTTCCAGCAGCGCCGGATGGGCCGAGCAGTACTTC
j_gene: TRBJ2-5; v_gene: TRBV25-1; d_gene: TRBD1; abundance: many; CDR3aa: CASSEGQGAEETQYF; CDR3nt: TGTGCCAGCAGTGAAGGCCAGGGGGCCGAAGAGACCCAGTACTTC
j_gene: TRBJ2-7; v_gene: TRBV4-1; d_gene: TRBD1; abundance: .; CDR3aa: CASSPNRGLYEQYF; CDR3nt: TGCGCCAGCAGTCCGAACAGGGGGCTCTACGAGCAGTACTTC
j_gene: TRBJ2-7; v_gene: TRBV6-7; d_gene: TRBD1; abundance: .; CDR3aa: CASSVAGQGYSEQYF; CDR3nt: TGTGCCAGCAGTGTGGCGGGACAGGGGTATAGCGAGCAGTACTTC
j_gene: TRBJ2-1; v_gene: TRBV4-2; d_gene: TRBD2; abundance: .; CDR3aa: CASSQDGGSNEQFF; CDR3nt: TGTGCCAGCAGCCAAGATGGCGGGAGTAATGAGCAGTTCTTC
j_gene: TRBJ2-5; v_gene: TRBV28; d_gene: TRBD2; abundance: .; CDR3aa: CASSAGLAGGETQYF; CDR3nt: TGTGCCAGCAGTGCGGGACTAGCGGGGGGAGAGACCCAGTACTTC
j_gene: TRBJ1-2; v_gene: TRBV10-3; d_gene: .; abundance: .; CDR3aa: CAISGITSHYGYTF; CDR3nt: TGTGCCATCAGCGGGATTACCTCTCACTATGGCTACACCTTC
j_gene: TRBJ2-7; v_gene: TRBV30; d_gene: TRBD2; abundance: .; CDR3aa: CAWTPGGGRSDEQYF; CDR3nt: TGTGCCTGGACCCCCGGGGGCGGGAGGAGCGACGAGCAGTACTTC